This passage covers 10 T cell receptor beta chains from one sample sequenced in a study of PD-1 blockade in classical Hodgkin lymphoma. The protocol was immunoSEQ multiplex PCR, while the TCRdb copy is restricted to in-frame clones and leaves out a portion. The repertoire consists of more than 45,000 clones, with 65% to 85% occurring once and the leading ten covering approximately 10%. Relapse was seen in all patients after autologous stem cell transplantation, and brentuximab vedotin exposure was variable. Specimen: peripheral blood mononuclear cells (PBMCs), collected at baseline. Receptors were obtained from a human donor with classical Hodgkin lymphoma.

The chain has TRBV29-1 and TRBJ2-1; D possibly corresponds to TRBD2 (5 bases). Germline-derived CDR1 and CDR2 are SQVTM and ANQGSEA. Trimming took off 3 bases at V and 7 bases at J, with 19 bases between the two ends. CDR3 length equals 15 residues. The CDR3 loop reads CSVEYRGSAINEQFF. Written as DNA, the CDR3 is TGCAGCGTTGAGTACCGGGGATCCGCGATTAATGAGCAGTTCTTC.

The V call is TRBV10-1, the J call TRBJ2-1; possible D gene TRBD2, 5 bases. CDR3 size: 13 residues. V lost 0 bases and J 8 bases, leaving 8 bases between the germline ends. CDR1 is WNHNN, CDR2 SYGVQD, per germline (reference sequence). In DNA form, the CDR3 reads TGCGCCAGCAGTGAGTCCGGGGTTGATGAGCAGTTCTTC. It specifies CASSESGVDEQFF.

This chain joins TRBV25-1 and TRBJ1-1, with a possible D match to TRBD1 (5 bases). Germline CDR1 and CDR2: MGHDK and SYGVNS. This CDR3 is 13 amino acids long. Trimming shortened V by 8 bases and J by 1 base, and 11 bases separated the two germline ends. For the CDR3, the DNA is TGTGCCAGCCTTCCTGGGGGGAACACTGAAGCTTTCTTT. This sequence encodes CASLPGGNTEAFF.

This rearrangement joins TRBV27 to TRBJ2-7, with a possible D match to TRBD1 (5 bases). The CDR3 has 14 residues. The germline CDR1 and CDR2 sequences are MNHEY and SMNVEV (reference sequence). V lost 4 bases to trimming and J lost 1 base, with 11 bases between them. CDR3 loop: CASSYRAGSYEQYF. Written as DNA, the CDR3 is TGTGCCAGCAGTTATAGGGCAGGGTCCTACGAGCAGTACTTC.

This clone came up a few times. The chain links TRBV7-3 to TRBJ1-1, with a possible D match to TRBD1 (5 bases). Trimming shortened V by 5 bases and J by 3 bases, and 13 bases separated the two germline ends. The CDR3 is 14 amino acids. Germline CDR1 and CDR2: SGHTA and FQGTGA. The CDR3 DNA is TGTGCCAGCAGCGAGGCAGGGTCGGACACTGAAGCTTTCTTT. Its protein is CASSEAGSDTEAFF.

This clone was seen only a few times. V and J are TRBV19 and TRBJ1-2; tentatively, D is TRBD1 (5 bases). The germline V and J ends were trimmed by 3 bases and 8 bases, with 19 bases remaining between them. The germline gives CDR1 LNHDA, CDR2 SQIVND (reference sequence). The CDR3 runs 15 residues. CDR3 residues: CASSIGSGLSGGYTF. CDR3 nucleotide sequence: TGTGCCAGTAGTATCGGTTCAGGGTTGTCTGGCGGCTACACCTTC.

This sequence joins TRBV30 and TRBJ1-1; D gene unclear. Trimming cost V 3 bases and J 0 bases, with 8 bases left between them. Looked up from germline, CDR1 is GTSNPN and CDR2 is SVGIG (reference sequence). CDR3 size: 13 residues. CDR3 protein: CAWRETLNTEAFF. CDR3 DNA sequence: TGTGCCTGGAGGGAAACCCTGAACACTGAAGCTTTCTTT.

CDR3 DNA: TGTGCCAGCAGTGAATTGGGGTCTGGACAGGGCTTCGAAACCCAGTACTTC. Encoded protein: CASSELGSGQGFETQYF. This chain links TRBV6-1 with TRBJ2-5, with 8 bases identical to TRBD1. Unmatched junction bases numbered 16, after V lost 2 bases and J lost 8 bases. The CDR3 is 17 amino acids. The germline CDR1 and CDR2 sequences are MNHNS and SASEGT.

This clone was recorded a few times. The chain has TRBV19 and TRBJ2-1, with D tentatively TRBD2 (7 bases). This CDR3 comprises 16 residues. The germline gives CDR1 LNHDA, CDR2 SQIVND (reference sequence). The V and J ends lost 7 bases and 8 bases respectively, with 24 bases between them. CDR3 in amino acids: CASTDGSGTGRDEQFF. CDR3 bases: TGTGCCAGTACTGACGGGTCGGGAACAGGGAGGGATGAGCAGTTCTTC.

This clone showed up just a few times. J is TRBJ1-4 and V is TRBV9, with a weak D call TRBD1 (6 bases). CDR3 length equals 15 residues. V was pared by 4 bases and J by 5 bases, with 15 bases between. Germline CDR1 SGDLS, CDR2 YYNGEE. The CDR3 nucleotides read TGTGCCAGCAGCCCCCAGGGGAGAACAAATGAAAAACTGTTTTTT. Translation gives CASSPQGRTNEKLFF. Full variable domain (remainder filled in from reference TRBV9 and TRBJ1-4): DSGVTQTPKHLITATGQRVTLRCSPRSGDLSVYWYQQSLDQGLQFLIQYYNGEERAKGNILERFSAQQFPDLHSELNLSSLELGDSALYFCASSPQGRTNEKLFFGSGTQLSVL.